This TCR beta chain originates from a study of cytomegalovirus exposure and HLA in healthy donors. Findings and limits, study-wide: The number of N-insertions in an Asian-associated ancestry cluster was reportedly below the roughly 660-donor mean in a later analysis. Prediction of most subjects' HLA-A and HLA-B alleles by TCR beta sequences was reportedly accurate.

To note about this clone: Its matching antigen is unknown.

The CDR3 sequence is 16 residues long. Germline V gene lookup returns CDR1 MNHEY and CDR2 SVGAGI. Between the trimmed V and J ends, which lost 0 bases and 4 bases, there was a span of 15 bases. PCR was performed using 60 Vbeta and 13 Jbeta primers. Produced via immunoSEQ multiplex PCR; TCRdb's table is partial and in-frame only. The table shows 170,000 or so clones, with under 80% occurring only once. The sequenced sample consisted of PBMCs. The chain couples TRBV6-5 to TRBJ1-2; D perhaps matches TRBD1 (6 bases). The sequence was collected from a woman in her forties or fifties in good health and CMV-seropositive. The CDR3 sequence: CASSYSGGGLSYGYTF. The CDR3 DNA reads TGTGCCAGCAGTTACTCGGGCGGGGGGCTCAGCTATGGCTACACCTTC.